This is a list of T cell receptor beta chains from one sample in a study of T cell responses to AZD1222 COVID-19 vaccine. Clones were read by immunoSEQ multiplex PCR, and TCRdb kept only the in-frame ones, dropping some. The table lists over 150,000 clones, roughly 87% of them singletons. The material was peripheral blood, obtained on day 0 of AZD1222 vaccination. The receptor source for this set is an adult in good health. Each CDR3 is given with its conserved first and last residue. The D gene is left open where the match is weak. The listing skips clone size in some rows; elsewhere it reads once, few, many or a size class.

V	J	D	size	CDR3	DNA
TRBV6-4	TRBJ2-1	-	few	CASSDSLYNEQFF	TGTGCCAGCAGTGACTCCCTCTACAATGAGCAGTTCTTC
TRBV30	TRBJ2-2	TRBD1	-	CAWSVGDRGLVTGELFF	TGTGCCTGGAGTGTTGGGGACAGGGGGCTGGTTACCGGGGAGCTGTTTTTT
TRBV5-1	TRBJ1-1	TRBD1	-	CASSHGTGGMFSEAFF	TGCGCCAGCAGTCACGGGACAGGGGGAATGTTCTCTGAAGCTTTCTTT
TRBV7-2	TRBJ2-1	-	-	CASNLYGTQPNNEQFF	TGTGCCAGCAACCTATATGGAACCCAACCTAACAATGAGCAGTTCTTC
TRBV12-3/TRBV12-4	TRBJ2-4	-	once	CASSLTLLAVQYF	TGTGCCAGCAGTTTGACATTACTAGCCGTTCAGTACTTC
TRBV19	TRBJ1-2	-	few	CASSIVRAHYGYTF	TGTGCCAGTAGTATTGTCAGGGCCCACTATGGCTACACCTTC
TRBV24-1	TRBJ2-7	TRBD2	-	CATSEATSGSRWEQYF	TGTGCCACCAGTGAAGCGACTAGCGGGAGTAGATGGGAGCAGTACTTC
TRBV11-3	TRBJ2-1	TRBD2	-	CASSTTGAGEQFF	TGTGCCAGCAGCACAACGGGAGCGGGAGAGCAGTTCTTC
TRBV2	TRBJ2-5	-	-	CASRLAARLYETQYF	TGTGCCAGCCGCCTTGCCGCCAGATTGTATGAGACCCAGTACTTC
TRBV15	TRBJ1-2	-	-	CATSTTGGDGYTF	TGTGCCACCAGCACAACGGGGGGCGATGGCTACACCTTC
TRBV6-5	TRBJ1-5	-	-	CASSPGRSPQPQHF	TGTGCCAGCAGCCCGGGACGGTCTCCTCAGCCCCAGCATTTT
TRBV6-5	TRBJ2-7	TRBD1	-	CASRRTGGEQYF	TGTGCCAGCAGGAGGACAGGGGGCGAGCAGTACTTC
TRBV4-1	TRBJ1-1	TRBD1	many	CATRGLNTEAFF	TGCGCCACCAGGGGGTTGAACACTGAAGCTTTCTTT
TRBV4-1	TRBJ2-7	-	-	CASSQDLLYEQYF	TGCGCCAGCAGCCAAGATTTGCTGTACGAGCAGTACTTC
TRBV9	TRBJ2-2	TRBD1	-	CASSATGERNTGELFF	TGTGCCAGCAGCGCAACAGGGGAACGGAACACCGGGGAGCTGTTTTTT
TRBV18	TRBJ1-6	-	-	CASSPTQVDNSPLHF	TGTGCCAGCTCACCAACACAGGTTGATAATTCACCCCTCCACTTT
TRBV5-6	TRBJ2-1	-	-	CASSLTSGYNEQFF	TGTGCCAGCAGCTTGACCAGCGGGTACAATGAGCAGTTCTTC
TRBV28	TRBJ2-7	TRBD1	-	CASSLTSTGFFGEQYF	TGTGCCAGCAGTTTAACCTCGACAGGGTTTTTCGGCGAGCAGTACTTC
TRBV21-1	TRBJ1-5	-	few	CASRRDRGRPGAEFYSNQPQHF	TGTGCCAGCAGAAGGGACAGGGGGCGGCCTGGAGCGGAGTTTTATAGCAATCAGCCCCAGCATTTT
TRBV6-7	TRBJ1-5	-	once	CASSSGGAGNSQHF	TGTGCCAGCAGTTCTGGAGGTGCCGGAAACTCCCAGCATTTT
TRBV7-2	TRBJ2-7	-	-	CASSFAGAGYEQYF	TGTGCCAGCAGCTTCGCAGGGGCCGGGTACGAGCAGTACTTC
TRBV5-1	TRBJ2-5	TRBD1	-	CASSLNHPGGETQYF	TGCGCCAGCAGCTTGAATCATCCAGGGGGAGAGACCCAGTACTTC
TRBV7-2	TRBJ2-7	-	once	CASSFATTPPREQYF	TGTGCCAGCAGCTTTGCGACTACTCCTCCCCGCGAGCAGTACTTC
TRBV18	TRBJ2-7	TRBD1	once	CASSTRQGDEQYF	TGTGCCAGCTCAACCCGACAGGGGGACGAGCAGTACTTC
TRBV11-3	TRBJ2-7	-	-	CASSLVGYEQYF	TGTGCCAGCAGCTTAGTTGGCTACGAGCAGTACTTC
TRBV6-5	TRBJ2-7	TRBD2	-	CASSYSAGGSYEQYF	TGTGCCAGCAGTTACTCGGCGGGAGGCTCCTACGAGCAGTACTTC
TRBV6-5	TRBJ1-2	TRBD1	-	CASRTGTGSRGYTF	TGTGCCAGCAGAACCGGGACAGGGTCCCGGGGCTACACCTTC
TRBV5-4	TRBJ2-5	-	-	CASSSQETQYF	TGTGCCAGCAGCTCACAAGAGACCCAGTACTTC
TRBV7-9	TRBJ2-5	-	-	CASSSGETQYF	TGTGCCAGCAGCTCGGGAGAGACCCAGTACTTC
TRBV6-1	TRBJ1-6	-	-	CASSEFRGPDSPLHF	TGTGCCAGCAGTGAATTTCGTGGGCCCGATTCACCCCTCCACTTT
TRBV2	TRBJ2-7	-	-	CAGAVLSLSYEQYF	TGTGCCGGGGCGGTGCTCTCCTTATCCTACGAGCAGTACTTC
TRBV2	TRBJ1-2	-	once	CASRPDDGYTF	TGTGCCAGCCGTCCTGACGATGGCTACACCTTC
TRBV5-1	TRBJ2-1	-	-	CASSLEGSAYNEQFF	TGCGCCAGCAGCTTGGAGGGTAGTGCCTACAATGAGCAGTTCTTC
TRBV27	TRBJ1-4	-	-	CATSLSTNEKLFF	TGTGCCACCAGTTTGTCCACTAATGAAAAACTGTTTTTT
TRBV16	TRBJ1-5	-	-	CASSQSLGESNQPQHF	TGTGCCAGCAGCCAATCTCTAGGGGAGAGCAATCAGCCCCAGCATTTT
TRBV27	TRBJ2-6	-	-	CASRPSAWWGKSGANVLTF	TGTGCCAGCAGACCCTCGGCCTGGTGGGGAAAATCTGGGGCCAACGTCCTGACTTTC
TRBV5-1	TRBJ2-7	-	-	CASSLVSGNTYEQYF	TGCGCCAGCAGCTTGGTCTCGGGTAACACCTACGAGCAGTACTTC
TRBV10-3	TRBJ1-3	-	-	CAISATDRSGNTIYF	TGTGCCATCAGTGCCACGGATCGATCTGGAAACACCATATATTTT
TRBV24-1	TRBJ2-1	-	-	CATPGGSSYNEQFF	TGTGCCACGCCCGGAGGGAGCTCCTACAATGAGCAGTTCTTC
TRBV18	TRBJ1-4	-	-	CASSQQGLEKLFF	TGTGCCAGCTCACAGCAGGGCCTGGAGAAACTGTTTTTT
TRBV6-5	TRBJ1-1	TRBD1	-	CASRLGQGYTEAFF	TGTGCCAGCAGATTGGGACAGGGGTACACTGAAGCTTTCTTT
TRBV6-5	TRBJ1-1	-	-	CASSQGRGMNTEAFF	TGTGCCAGCAGCCAGGGAAGAGGAATGAACACTGAAGCTTTCTTT
TRBV27	TRBJ2-7	TRBD1	-	CASSLSGRDRVMPYEQYF	TGTGCCAGCAGTTTATCGGGCAGAGACAGGGTTATGCCCTACGAGCAGTACTTC
TRBV5-5	TRBJ1-2	-	-	CASSLVGNNYGYTF	TGTGCCAGCAGCTTGGTTGGCAATAACTATGGCTACACCTTC
TRBV18	TRBJ1-2	-	once	CASSATGTDGYTF	TGTGCCAGCTCAGCGACCGGGACGGATGGCTACACCTTC
TRBV18	TRBJ1-1	-	-	CASSPRTNTEAFF	TGTGCCAGCTCACCACGGACGAACACTGAAGCTTTCTTT
TRBV9	TRBJ2-2	TRBD2	few	CASSPRGASGTGELFF	TGTGCCAGCTCCCCTCGAGGGGCTAGCGGAACCGGGGAGCTGTTTTTT
TRBV5-1	TRBJ2-3	-	-	CASSSSWTGPPDTDTQYF	TGCGCCAGCAGCTCGTCGTGGACCGGGCCCCCAGACACAGATACGCAGTATTTT
TRBV15	TRBJ2-7	-	-	CATSREGLYDRYEQYF	TGTGCCACCAGCAGAGAAGGACTCTACGACCGGTACGAGCAGTACTTC